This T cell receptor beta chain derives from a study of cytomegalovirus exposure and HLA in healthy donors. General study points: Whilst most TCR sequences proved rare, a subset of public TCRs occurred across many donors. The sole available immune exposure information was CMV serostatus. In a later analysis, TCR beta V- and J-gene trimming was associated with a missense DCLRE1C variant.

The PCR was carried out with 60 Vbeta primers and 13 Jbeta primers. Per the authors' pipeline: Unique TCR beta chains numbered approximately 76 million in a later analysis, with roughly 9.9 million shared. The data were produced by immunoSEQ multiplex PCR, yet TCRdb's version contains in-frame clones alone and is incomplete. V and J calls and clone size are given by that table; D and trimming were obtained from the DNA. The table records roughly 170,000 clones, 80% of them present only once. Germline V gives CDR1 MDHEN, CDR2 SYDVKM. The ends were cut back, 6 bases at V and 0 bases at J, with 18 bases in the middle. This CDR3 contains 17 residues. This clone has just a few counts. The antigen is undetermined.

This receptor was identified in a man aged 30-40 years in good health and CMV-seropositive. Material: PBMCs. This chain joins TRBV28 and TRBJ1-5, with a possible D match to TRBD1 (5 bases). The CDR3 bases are TGTGCCAGCAGCTACGCCCAGGGAGGGAATAGCAATCAGCCCCAGCATTTT. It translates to CASSYAQGGNSNQPQHF.